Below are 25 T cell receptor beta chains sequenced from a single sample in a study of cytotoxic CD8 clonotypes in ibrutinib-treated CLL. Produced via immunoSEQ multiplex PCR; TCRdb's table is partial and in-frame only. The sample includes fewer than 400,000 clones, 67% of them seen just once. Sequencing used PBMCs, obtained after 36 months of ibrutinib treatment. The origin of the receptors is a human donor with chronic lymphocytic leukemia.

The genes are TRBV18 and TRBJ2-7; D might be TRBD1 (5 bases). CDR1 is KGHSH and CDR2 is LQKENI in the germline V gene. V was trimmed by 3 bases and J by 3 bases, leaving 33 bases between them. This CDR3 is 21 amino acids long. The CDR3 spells CASSPRFAGPTLGFGDYEQYF. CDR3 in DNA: TGTGCCAGCTCACCCCGGTTCGCAGGGCCAACTTTAGGGTTTGGGGACTACGAGCAGTACTTC.

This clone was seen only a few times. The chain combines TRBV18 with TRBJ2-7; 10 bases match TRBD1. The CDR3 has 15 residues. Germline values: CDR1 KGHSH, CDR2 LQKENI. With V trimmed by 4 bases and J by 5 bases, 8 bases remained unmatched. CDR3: CASSLGQGVTNEQYF. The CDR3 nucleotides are TGTGCCAGCTCACTCGGACAGGGGGTTACCAACGAGCAGTACTTC.

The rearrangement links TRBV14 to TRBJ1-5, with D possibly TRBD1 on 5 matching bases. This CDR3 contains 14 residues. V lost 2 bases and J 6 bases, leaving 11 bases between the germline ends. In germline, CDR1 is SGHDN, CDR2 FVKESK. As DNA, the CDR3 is TGTGCCAGCAGCCAACAGGGACCGGGTCAGCCCCAGCATTTT. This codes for CASSQQGPGQPQHF.

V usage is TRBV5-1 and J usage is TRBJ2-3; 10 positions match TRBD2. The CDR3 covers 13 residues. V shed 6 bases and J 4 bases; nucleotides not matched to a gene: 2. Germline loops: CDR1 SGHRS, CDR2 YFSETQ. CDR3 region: CASTSGGADTQYF. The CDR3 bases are TGCGCCAGCACTAGCGGGGGAGCAGATACGCAGTATTTT.

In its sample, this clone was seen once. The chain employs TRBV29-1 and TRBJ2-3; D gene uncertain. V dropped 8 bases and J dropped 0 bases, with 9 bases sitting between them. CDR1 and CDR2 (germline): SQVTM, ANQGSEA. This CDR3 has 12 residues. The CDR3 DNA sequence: TGCAGCCACGGCGACAGCACAGATACGCAGTATTTT. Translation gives CSHGDSTDTQYF.

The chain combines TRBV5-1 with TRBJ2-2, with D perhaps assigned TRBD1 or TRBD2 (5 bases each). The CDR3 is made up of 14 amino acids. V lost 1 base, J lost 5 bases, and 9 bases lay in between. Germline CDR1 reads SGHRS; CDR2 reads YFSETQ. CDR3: CASSLLGETGELFF. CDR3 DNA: TGCGCCAGCAGCTTGTTGGGGGAAACCGGGGAGCTGTTTTTT.

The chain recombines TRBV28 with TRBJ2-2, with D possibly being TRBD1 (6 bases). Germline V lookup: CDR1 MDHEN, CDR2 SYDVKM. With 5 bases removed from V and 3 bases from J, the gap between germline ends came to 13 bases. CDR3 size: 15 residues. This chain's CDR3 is CASSPQGPDTGELFF. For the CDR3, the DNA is TGTGCCAGCAGTCCACAGGGCCCGGACACCGGGGAGCTGTTTTTT.

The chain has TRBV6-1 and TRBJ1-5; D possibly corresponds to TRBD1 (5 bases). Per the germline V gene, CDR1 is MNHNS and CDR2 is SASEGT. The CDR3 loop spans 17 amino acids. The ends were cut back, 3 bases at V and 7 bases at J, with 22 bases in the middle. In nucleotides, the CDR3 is TGTGCCAGCAGTGACCTAAGAACCGGAGGGGTCAGACAGCCCCAGCATTTT. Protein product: CASSDLRTGGVRQPQHF.

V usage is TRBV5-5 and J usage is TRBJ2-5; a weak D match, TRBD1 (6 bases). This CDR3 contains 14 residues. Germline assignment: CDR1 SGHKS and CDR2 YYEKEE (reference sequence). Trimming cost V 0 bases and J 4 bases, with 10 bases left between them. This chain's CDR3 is CASSLVNRAETQYF. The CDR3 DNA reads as TGTGCCAGCAGCTTGGTCAACAGGGCAGAGACCCAGTACTTC.

This chain's CDR3 is CASSATTGEVNYGYTF. DNA of the CDR3: TGTGCCAGCTCAGCAACGACAGGAGAAGTCAACTATGGCTACACCTTC. This chain links TRBV18 with TRBJ1-2, with TRBD1 as a possible D gene (6 bases). The V gene's germline CDR1 is KGHSH and CDR2 LQKENI. The CDR3 covers 16 residues. Trimming shortened V by 5 bases and J by 2 bases, and 18 bases separated the two germline ends.

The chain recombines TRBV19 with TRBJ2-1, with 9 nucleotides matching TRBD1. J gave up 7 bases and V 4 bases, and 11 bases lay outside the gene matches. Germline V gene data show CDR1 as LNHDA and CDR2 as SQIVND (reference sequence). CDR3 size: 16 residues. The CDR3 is CASSTDRTGASNEQFF. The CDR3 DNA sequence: TGTGCCAGTAGTACAGACCGGACAGGGGCTTCGAATGAGCAGTTCTTC.

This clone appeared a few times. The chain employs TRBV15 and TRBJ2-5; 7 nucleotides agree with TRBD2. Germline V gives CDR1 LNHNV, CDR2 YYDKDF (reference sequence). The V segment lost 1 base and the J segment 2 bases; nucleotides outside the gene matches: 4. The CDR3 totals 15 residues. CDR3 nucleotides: TGTGCCACCAGCAGAGGGCTAGCGGAGCAAGAGACCCAGTACTTC. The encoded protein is CATSRGLAEQETQYF.

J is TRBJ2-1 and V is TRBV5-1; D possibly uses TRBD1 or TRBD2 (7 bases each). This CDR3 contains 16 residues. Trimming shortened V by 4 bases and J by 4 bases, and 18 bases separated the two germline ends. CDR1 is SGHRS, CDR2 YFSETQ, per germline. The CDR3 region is CASSGGTAGRYNEQFF. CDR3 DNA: TGCGCCAGCAGCGGCGGGACAGCGGGACGGTACAATGAGCAGTTCTTC.

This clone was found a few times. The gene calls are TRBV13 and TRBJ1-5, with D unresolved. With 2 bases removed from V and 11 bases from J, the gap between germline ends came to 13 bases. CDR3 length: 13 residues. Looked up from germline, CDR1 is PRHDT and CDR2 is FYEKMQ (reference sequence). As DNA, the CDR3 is TGTGCCAGCAGCTTAAGGGCCGTCGGGGCCCAGCATTTT. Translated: CASSLRAVGAQHF.

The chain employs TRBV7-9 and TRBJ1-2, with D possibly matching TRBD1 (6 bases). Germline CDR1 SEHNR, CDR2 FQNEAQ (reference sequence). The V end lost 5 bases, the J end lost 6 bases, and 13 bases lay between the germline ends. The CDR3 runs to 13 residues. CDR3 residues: CASSPQGRNGYTF. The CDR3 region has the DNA TGTGCCAGCAGCCCCCAGGGGAGGAATGGCTACACCTTC.

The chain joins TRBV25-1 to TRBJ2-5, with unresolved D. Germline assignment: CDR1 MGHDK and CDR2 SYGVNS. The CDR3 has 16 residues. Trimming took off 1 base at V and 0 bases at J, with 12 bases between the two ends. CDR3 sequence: CASSELNRLYQETQYF. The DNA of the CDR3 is TGTGCCAGCAGTGAATTAAACAGACTGTACCAAGAGACCCAGTACTTC.

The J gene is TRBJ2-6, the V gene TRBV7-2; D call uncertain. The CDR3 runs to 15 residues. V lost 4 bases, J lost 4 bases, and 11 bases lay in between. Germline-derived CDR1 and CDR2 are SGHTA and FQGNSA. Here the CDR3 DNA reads TGTGCCAGCAGCTCTGCTGGGCAAGGGGCCAACGTCCTGACTTTC. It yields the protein CASSSAGQGANVLTF.

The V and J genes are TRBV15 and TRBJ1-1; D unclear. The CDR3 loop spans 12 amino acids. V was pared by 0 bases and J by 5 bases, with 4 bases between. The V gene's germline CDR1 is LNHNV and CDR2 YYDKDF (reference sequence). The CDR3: CATSREGTEAFF. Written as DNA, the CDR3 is TGTGCCACCAGCAGAGAAGGGACTGAAGCTTTCTTT.

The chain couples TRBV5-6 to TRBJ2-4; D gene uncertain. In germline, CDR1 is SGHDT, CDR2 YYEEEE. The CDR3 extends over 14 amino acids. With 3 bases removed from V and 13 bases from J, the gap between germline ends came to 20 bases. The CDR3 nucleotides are TGTGCCAGCAGCTCCAAGGGTCCTGCGATGGAACAGTACTTC. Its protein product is CASSSKGPAMEQYF.

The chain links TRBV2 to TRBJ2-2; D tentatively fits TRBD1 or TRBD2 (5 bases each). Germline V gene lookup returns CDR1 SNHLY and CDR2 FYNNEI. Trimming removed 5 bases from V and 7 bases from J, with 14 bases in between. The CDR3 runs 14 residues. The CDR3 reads CASSTPSGGGELFF. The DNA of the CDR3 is TGTGCCAGCAGTACCCCTTCTGGGGGCGGGGAGCTGTTTTTT.

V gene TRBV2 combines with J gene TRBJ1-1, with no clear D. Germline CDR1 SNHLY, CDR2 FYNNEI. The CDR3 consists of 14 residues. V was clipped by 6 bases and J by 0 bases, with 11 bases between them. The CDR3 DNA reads TGTGCCAGCAGCCTGACATCGGTGAACACTGAAGCTTTCTTT. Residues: CASSLTSVNTEAFF.

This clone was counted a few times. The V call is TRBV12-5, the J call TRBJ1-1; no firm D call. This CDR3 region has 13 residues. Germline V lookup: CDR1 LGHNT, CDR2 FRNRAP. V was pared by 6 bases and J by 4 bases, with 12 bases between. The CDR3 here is CASGPRSGTEAFF. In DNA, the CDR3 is TGTGCTAGTGGCCCGCGGTCGGGCACTGAAGCTTTCTTT.

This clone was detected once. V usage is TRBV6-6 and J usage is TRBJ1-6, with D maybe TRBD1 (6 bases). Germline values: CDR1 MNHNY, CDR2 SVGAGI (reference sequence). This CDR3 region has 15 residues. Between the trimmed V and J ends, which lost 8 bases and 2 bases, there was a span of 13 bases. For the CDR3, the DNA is TGTGCCAGCGGAAAGGGGGTTACCTATAATTCACCCCTCCACTTT. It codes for CASGKGVTYNSPLHF.

CDR3 protein: CASSLGGGTSYEQYF. The CDR3 bases are TGTGCCAGCAGCTTGGGCGGGGGGACCTCCTACGAGCAGTACTTC. The rearrangement uses TRBV5-4 and TRBJ2-7; 8 nucleotides agree with TRBD2. Germline V gene lookup returns CDR1 SGHNT and CDR2 YYREEE (reference sequence). J was trimmed by 0 bases and V by 0 bases; bases with no gene match: 2. There are 15 residues in the CDR3.

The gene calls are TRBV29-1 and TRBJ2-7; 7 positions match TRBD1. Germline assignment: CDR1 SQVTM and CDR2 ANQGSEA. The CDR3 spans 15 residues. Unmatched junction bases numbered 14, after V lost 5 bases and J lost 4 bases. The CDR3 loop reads CSVRPYRGIAYEQYF. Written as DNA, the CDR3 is TGCAGCGTTCGCCCGTACAGGGGAATAGCTTACGAGCAGTACTTC.